These 17 T cell receptor beta chains share one sample of origin, sequenced in a study of cytomegalovirus exposure and HLA in healthy donors. With 60 Vbeta and 13 Jbeta primers, the PCR was carried out. The assay was immunoSEQ multiplex PCR, and TCRdb's table has in-frame clones only and misses some. The sample carries under 130,000 clones, around 76% recorded once. The sample taken for sequencing was PBMCs. The receptors here all came from a man aged 40-49 years in good health and CMV-seropositive.

This clone was picked up a small number of times. The chain links TRBV11-2 to TRBJ2-1; 7 nucleotides align to TRBD2. Germline V gene sequence: CDR1 SGHAT, CDR2 FQNNGV. This CDR3 spans 19 amino acids. J gave up 0 bases and V 3 bases, and 14 bases lay outside the gene matches. This CDR3 is CASSFRTFSSGSSYNEQFF. The CDR3 DNA reads TGTGCCAGCAGCTTCCGTACCTTTTCTAGCGGCAGCTCCTACAATGAGCAGTTCTTC. Supplemented by reference TRBV11-2 and TRBJ2-1, the full variable domain reads EAGVAQSPRYKIIEKRQSVAFWCNPISGHATLYWYQQILGQGPKLLIQFQNNGVVDDSQLPKDRFSAERLKGVDSTLKIQPAKLEDSAVYLCASSFRTFSSGSSYNEQFFGPGTRLTVL.

This chain uses TRBV28 with TRBJ2-5, with 10 bases lining up with TRBD2. Germline assignment: CDR1 MDHEN and CDR2 SYDVKM. The length of the CDR3 is 15 residues. V was clipped by 2 bases and J by 7 bases; unmatched bases: 7. DNA for the CDR3: TGTGCCAGCAGTTTAAGGCTAGCGGGGGACCGGACCCAGTACTTC. Protein product: CASSLRLAGDRTQYF.

The chain joins TRBV30 to TRBJ1-5, with TRBD1 matching 8 bases. The germline V gene encodes CDR1 GTSNPN and CDR2 SVGIG (reference sequence). With V trimmed by 1 base and J by 1 base, 6 bases remained unmatched. This CDR3 region has 16 residues. The CDR3 region is CAWSGRTGRSNQPQHF. The CDR3 bases are TGTGCCTGGAGTGGAAGGACAGGGAGGAGCAATCAGCCCCAGCATTTT. Full variable domain (rest looked up from reference TRBV30 and TRBJ1-5): SQTIHQWPATLVQPVGSPLSLECTVEGTSNPNLYWYRQAAGRGLQLLFYSVGIGQISSEVPQNLSASRPQDRQFILSSKKLLLSDSGFYLCAWSGRTGRSNQPQHFGDGTRLSIL.

This clone came up a few times. The genes are TRBV5-6 and TRBJ2-7, with D maybe TRBD1 (5 bases). Germline values: CDR1 SGHDT, CDR2 YYEEEE. CDR3 length equals 12 residues. V was pared by 4 bases and J by 4 bases, with 9 bases between. In DNA form, the CDR3 reads TGTGCCAGCAGCCGAGACAGTTACGAGCAGTACTTC. The encoded protein is CASSRDSYEQYF.

The chain employs TRBV6-6 and TRBJ1-2; 12 bases align to TRBD1. The CDR3 consists of 14 residues. Germline V gene sequence: CDR1 MNHNY, CDR2 SVGAGI (reference sequence). With V trimmed by 6 bases and J by 6 bases, 5 bases remained unmatched. The DNA for the CDR3 is TGTGCCAGCAGCACGGGGACAGGGGGCCATGGCTACACCTTC. Its translation is CASSTGTGGHGYTF.

For the CDR3, the DNA is TGTGCCAGCAGAAGGGGCCCTTCCACAGATACGCAGTATTTT. Its protein is CASRRGPSTDTQYF. This sequence joins TRBV2 and TRBJ2-3; possibly TRBD1 for D (5 bases). The CDR3 is 14 residues long. CDR1 and CDR2 from the germline V gene are SNHLY and FYNNEI. The V and J ends lost 6 bases and 2 bases respectively, with 12 bases between them.

V is TRBV15 and J is TRBJ2-7, with 8 bases identical to TRBD1. The CDR3 length is 16 residues. V lost 1 base to trimming and J lost 4 bases; unmatched junction nucleotides: 9. In germline, CDR1 is LNHNV, CDR2 YYDKDF (reference sequence). DNA for the CDR3: TGTGCCACCAGCAGAGCGTCCAGGGGGCTTTTTTACGAGCAGTACTTC. Translated: CATSRASRGLFYEQYF.

This clone came up once. The chain couples TRBV6-5 to TRBJ2-7; 9 nucleotides align to TRBD1. Germline V gene sequence: CDR1 MNHEY, CDR2 SVGAGI. With 0 bases clipped from V and 7 bases from J, the junction kept 10 bases outside the gene matches. The CDR3 is 16 residues long. This chain's CDR3 is CASSYSWGQGMDEQYF. The DNA for the CDR3 is TGTGCCAGCAGTTACTCATGGGGACAGGGTATGGATGAGCAGTACTTC.

This clone was counted between two and nine times. V usage is TRBV10-3 and J usage is TRBJ2-2; D perhaps matches TRBD1 (6 bases). The germline V gene encodes CDR1 ENHRY and CDR2 SYGVKD. V lost 5 bases and J lost 0, with 10 bases in between. The CDR3 loop spans 15 amino acids. CDR3 in DNA: TGTGCCATCAGTTCCGGGACAACGAACACCGGGGAGCTGTTTTTT. Residues: CAISSGTTNTGELFF.

The gene calls are TRBV10-3 and TRBJ2-7; 9 positions agree with TRBD1. Germline V gene data show CDR1 as ENHRY and CDR2 as SYGVKD. V trimming: 3 bases; J trimming: 3 bases; junction bases outside the gene matches: 6. CDR3 length equals 15 residues. The CDR3 here is CAISDLTGQGYEQYF. The CDR3 DNA sequence: TGTGCCATCAGTGACTTGACGGGACAGGGCTACGAGCAGTACTTC.

This clone occurred a few times. This chain joins TRBV2 and TRBJ2-7, with TRBD1 matching 7 bases. The germline CDR1 and CDR2 sequences are SNHLY and FYNNEI. The ends lost 4 bases at V and 3 bases at J; junction bases unmatched: 9. The CDR3 has 15 amino acids. CDR3 nucleotide sequence: TGTGCCAGCAGTGGCCCCGGGACAGTACTCTACGAGCAGTACTTC. Translated, it gives CASSGPGTVLYEQYF.

The chain carries TRBV28 and TRBJ1-1, with 7 bases aligning to TRBD1. CDR3 length: 14 residues. Germline CDR1 is MDHEN and CDR2 is SYDVKM. J was trimmed by 3 bases and V by 6 bases; bases with no gene match: 7. CDR3 protein: CASRRPGGYTEAFF. In DNA, the CDR3 is TGTGCCAGCAGGAGGCCAGGGGGGTACACTGAAGCTTTCTTT.

V and J are TRBV5-4 and TRBJ2-5; TRBD2 might be the D (6 bases). CDR3 length: 15 amino acids. Trimming cost V 1 base and J 1 base, with 11 bases left between them. Germline V gene lookup returns CDR1 SGHNT and CDR2 YYREEE (reference sequence). The CDR3 here is CASSLRRGPQETQYF. CDR3 sequence (DNA): TGTGCCAGCAGCTTGAGGCGGGGACCCCAAGAGACCCAGTACTTC.

This chain joins TRBV11-2 and TRBJ2-5; 10 nucleotides line up with TRBD1. Looked up from germline, CDR1 is SGHAT and CDR2 is FQNNGV. The J segment lost 5 bases and the V segment lost 0 bases, leaving 9 bases of the junction unmatched. This CDR3 is built from 17 residues. The CDR3 DNA sequence: TGTGCCAGCAGCTTAGAAGGGAGACAGGGGGCTCGTGAGACCCAGTACTTC. Amino acid sequence: CASSLEGRQGARETQYF.

The chain has TRBV7-9 and TRBJ1-6, with D unresolved. CDR1 is SEHNR, CDR2 FQNEAQ, per germline (reference sequence). V was pared by 5 bases and J by 6 bases, with 11 bases between. The CDR3 has 14 amino acids. The CDR3 sequence is CASSLESINSPLHF. The CDR3 nucleotides read TGTGCCAGCAGCCTCGAGTCTATTAATTCACCCCTCCACTTT.

The rearrangement uses TRBV5-8 and TRBJ2-2; 7 positions match TRBD1. The V segment lost 4 bases and the J segment 1 base; nucleotides outside the gene matches: 4. Germline CDR1 is SGHTS and CDR2 is YDEGEE. This CDR3 spans 15 amino acids. The CDR3 protein is CASSPYRGNTGELFF. The CDR3 nucleotides are TGTGCCAGCAGCCCTTACAGGGGGAACACCGGGGAGCTGTTTTTT.

With respect to this clone: Distinct nucleotide sequences in the sample also encode this CDR3. This chain joins TRBV7-2 and TRBJ2-7; possibly TRBD2 for D (5 bases). Germline V gene lookup returns CDR1 SGHTA and CDR2 FQGNSA. V was shortened by 5 bases and J by 6 bases, with 14 bases between the two germline ends. CDR3 size: 13 residues. The CDR3 DNA reads as TGTGCCAGCAGCGACCGTATAGCGCGCGAGCAGTACTTC. This gives the protein CASSDRIAREQYF.